This TCR beta chain was identified in a study of early T cells in non-severe SARS-CoV-2 infection. Study-wide points: VDJdb matching skewed toward anti-spike CD8 responses, missing private and CD4 specificities.

This clonotype has more than one count but fewer than ten. Its antigen is currently unknown. The library protocol tagged individual cDNA molecules with unique molecular identifiers. A single record per CDR3 protein comes from TCRdb applying MiXCR to the 5' RACE reads. This sample has some 39,000 distinct CDR3 sequences, with more than 6.5% found just once. The clonotype comes from an adult who was a healthcare worker with PCR-confirmed SARS-CoV-2 infection or an uninfected control (not recorded which). Material for sequencing was whole blood.

CDR3 loop: CASSVADRAAYNEQFF. DNA of the CDR3: TGTGCCAGCAGTGTGGCTGACAGGGCTGCCTACAATGAGCAGTTCTTC. V is TRBV2 and J is TRBJ2-1; 7 positions agree with TRBD1. After removal of 4 bases from V and 2 bases from J, the junction contained 8 bases not matched to a gene. The CDR3 length is 16 residues. The germline V gene has CDR1 SNHLY and CDR2 FYNNEI.